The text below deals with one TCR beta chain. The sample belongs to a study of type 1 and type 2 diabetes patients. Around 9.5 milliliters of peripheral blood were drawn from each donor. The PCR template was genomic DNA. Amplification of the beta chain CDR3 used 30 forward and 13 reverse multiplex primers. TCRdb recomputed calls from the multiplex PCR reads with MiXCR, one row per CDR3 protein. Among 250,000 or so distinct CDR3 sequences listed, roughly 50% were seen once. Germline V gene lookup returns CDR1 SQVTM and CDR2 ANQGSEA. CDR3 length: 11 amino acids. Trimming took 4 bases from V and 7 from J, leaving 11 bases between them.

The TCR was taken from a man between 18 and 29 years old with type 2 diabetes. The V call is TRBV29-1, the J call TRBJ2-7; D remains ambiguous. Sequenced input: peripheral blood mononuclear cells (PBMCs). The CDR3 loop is CSVVRSGEQYF. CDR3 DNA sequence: TGCAGCGTTGTCAGGAGTGGGGAGCAGTACTTC.